One sample yielded the 11 T cell receptor beta chains listed below, sequenced in a study of blood T cell repertoires in COVID-19. Generated by immunoSEQ multiplex PCR, the TCRdb table keeps only in-frame clones and is missing some. The sample has about 160,000 clones, 92% seen once. Sequences were obtained from peripheral blood. These receptor sequences come from a man aged 25-45 years with COVID-19, enrolled during active disease.

This clone showed up just once. This chain connects TRBV29-1 to TRBJ2-7, with D possibly matching TRBD2 (5 bases). Germline CDR1 reads SQVTM; CDR2 reads ANQGSEA. V was clipped by 7 bases and J by 3 bases, with 16 bases between them. The CDR3 consists of 13 residues. The CDR3 nucleotides are TGCAGCGCAAGGGTGCAGGAGGACTACGAGCAGTACTTC. This encodes CSARVQEDYEQYF.

The chain has TRBV7-8 and TRBJ1-6, with D possibly matching TRBD1 (6 bases). The CDR3 has 17 amino acids. Trimming stripped 5 bases from V and 7 bases from J, with 21 bases between. Germline lookup yields CDR1 SGHVS and CDR2 FQNEAQ. In DNA form, the CDR3 reads TGTGCCAGCAGCCCGTCCCCAGGGGCCGGCCAAAATTCACCCCTCCACTTT. Amino acid sequence: CASSPSPGAGQNSPLHF. Full variable domain (outside the CDR3, taken from reference TRBV7-8 and TRBJ1-6): GAGVSQSPRYKVAKRGQDVALRCDPISGHVSLFWYQQALGQGPEFLTYFQNEAQLDKSGLPSDRFFAERPEGSVSTLKIQRTQQEDSAVYLCASSPSPGAGQNSPLHFGNGTRLTVT.

J is TRBJ1-1 and V is TRBV2; D perhaps matches TRBD1 (6 bases). Trimming shortened V by 3 bases and J by 6 bases, and 11 bases separated the two germline ends. The CDR3 runs to 13 residues. Germline CDR1 is SNHLY and CDR2 is FYNNEI. CDR3 amino acids: CASSEYRVSEAFF. For the CDR3, the DNA is TGTGCCAGCAGTGAGTACAGGGTCTCTGAAGCTTTCTTT.

The J gene is TRBJ2-3, the V gene TRBV7-7; D might be TRBD2 (5 bases). Germline lookup yields CDR1 SSHAT and CDR2 FNYEAQ (reference sequence). Trimming took off 3 bases at V and 4 bases at J, with 17 bases between the two ends. The CDR3 consists of 16 residues. The CDR3 reads CASSLSTGFAADTQYF. CDR3 DNA: TGTGCCAGCAGCTTGTCAACGGGGTTCGCCGCAGATACGCAGTATTTT. Filled out from reference TRBV7-7 and TRBJ2-3, the complete variable domain reads GAGVSQSPRYKVTKRGQDVTLRCDPISSHATLYWYQQALGQGPEFLTYFNYEAQPDKSGLPSDRFSAERPEGSISTLTIQRTEQRDSAMYRCASSLSTGFAADTQYFGPGTRLTVL.

This chain joins TRBV10-3 and TRBJ1-2; D remains unclear. Trimming removed 2 bases from V and 3 bases from J, with 16 bases in between. Germline V gene data show CDR1 as ENHRY and CDR2 as SYGVKD. The CDR3 runs to 16 residues. The CDR3 is CAISEDPEGVYYGYTF. CDR3 nucleotides: TGTGCCATCAGTGAGGACCCCGAGGGAGTATACTATGGCTACACCTTC.

The chain carries TRBV6-2 or TRBV6-3 and TRBJ2-6; tentatively, D is TRBD2 (6 bases). The ends were cut back, 0 bases at V and 4 bases at J, with 13 bases in the middle. Germline lookup yields CDR1 MNHEY and CDR2 SVGEGT. This CDR3 has 17 amino acids. CDR3 nucleotide sequence: TGTGCCAGCAGTTACTCCCTAGGAGGGGTCGGGGCCAACGTCCTGACTTTC. It codes for CASSYSLGGVGANVLTF.

In this sample, this clone turned up a few times. The chain joins TRBV20-1 to TRBJ1-2; TRBD1 matches at 10 bases. There are 15 residues in the CDR3. The germline gives CDR1 DFQATT, CDR2 SNEGSKA (reference sequence). With 4 bases clipped from V and 5 bases from J, the junction kept 10 bases outside the gene matches. The CDR3 region is CSANDRGRDKYGYTF. CDR3 DNA sequence: TGCAGTGCTAATGACAGGGGGCGCGATAAATATGGCTACACCTTC.

For the CDR3, the DNA is TGTGCCAGCATCGACAGGGGGGATGAAAAACTGTTTTTT. Translation: CASIDRGDEKLFF. The rearrangement links TRBV28 to TRBJ1-4, with TRBD1 identical over 9 bases. The CDR3 length is 13 residues. After removal of 7 bases from V and 6 bases from J, the junction contained 3 bases not matched to a gene. The germline gives CDR1 MDHEN, CDR2 SYDVKM. Together with reference TRBV28 and TRBJ1-4, the CDR3 gives the full variable domain: DVKVTQSSRYLVKRTGEKVFLECVQDMDHENMFWYRQDPGLGLRLIYFSYDVKMKEKGDIPEGYSVSREKKERFSLILESASTNQTSMYLCASIDRGDEKLFFGSGTQLSVL.

The chain uses TRBV7-8 and TRBJ2-2; D ambiguous. From germline, CDR1 is SGHVS and CDR2 FQNEAQ. The CDR3 has 15 amino acids. Trimming removed 2 bases at V and 2 bases at J, with 9 bases between. CDR3: CASSLNLLNTGELFF. The CDR3 bases are TGTGCCAGCAGCTTAAATCTCCTTAACACCGGGGAGCTGTTTTTT.

The sample holds one count of this clone. The rearrangement joins TRBV7-8 to TRBJ2-1; 8 nucleotides match TRBD2. The CDR3 loop spans 16 amino acids. Germline V lookup: CDR1 SGHVS, CDR2 FQNEAQ. The V and J ends lost 3 bases and 7 bases, in that order; junction bases with no gene match: 11. CDR3 loop: CASSFRNRERGNEQFF. Here the CDR3 DNA reads TGTGCCAGCAGCTTTCGGAACCGGGAGCGGGGGAATGAGCAGTTCTTC.

The gene calls are TRBV27 and TRBJ2-7; 7 nucleotides match TRBD2. The CDR3 length is 15 residues. After removal of 5 bases from V and 1 base from J, the junction contained 8 bases not matched to a gene. The germline V gene encodes CDR1 MNHEY and CDR2 SMNVEV (reference sequence). In nucleotides, the CDR3 is TGTGCCAGCAGTCGACAGAGCGGGGTTTCCTACGAGCAGTACTTC. This translates into CASSRQSGVSYEQYF.